One TCR beta chain is described in this entry. The antigen remains unidentified. Germline V lookup: CDR1 GTSNPN, CDR2 SVGIG (reference sequence). Trimming removed 0 bases at V and 4 bases at J, with 12 bases between. The CDR3 sequence is 15 residues long. The data belong to a study of cytomegalovirus exposure and HLA in healthy donors. Study-level results: Prior analysis indicated that the majority of TCR beta V segments exhibited productivity approximately 87% or approximately 30% of the time. In a later analysis, TCR beta V- and J-gene trimming was associated with a missense DCLRE1C variant. Association of approximately 16,000 TCR beta sequences with HLA alleles was found at 0.05 false discovery rate in a later analysis.

PCR amplification relied on 60 Vbeta primers (plus 13 Jbeta primers). The data were produced by immunoSEQ multiplex PCR, yet TCRdb's version contains in-frame clones alone and is incomplete. The sample has some 190,000 clones; around 87% are singletons. The receptor's source is a man between 25 and 39 years old in good health and CMV-seronegative. The sequencing input was PBMCs. The chain joins TRBV30 to TRBJ2-2, with D perhaps TRBD1 (5 bases). CDR3 sequence (DNA): TGTGCCTGGAGTGTAGGGTCAGGGTCCACCGGGGAGCTGTTTTTT. Its translation: CAWSVGSGSTGELFF.